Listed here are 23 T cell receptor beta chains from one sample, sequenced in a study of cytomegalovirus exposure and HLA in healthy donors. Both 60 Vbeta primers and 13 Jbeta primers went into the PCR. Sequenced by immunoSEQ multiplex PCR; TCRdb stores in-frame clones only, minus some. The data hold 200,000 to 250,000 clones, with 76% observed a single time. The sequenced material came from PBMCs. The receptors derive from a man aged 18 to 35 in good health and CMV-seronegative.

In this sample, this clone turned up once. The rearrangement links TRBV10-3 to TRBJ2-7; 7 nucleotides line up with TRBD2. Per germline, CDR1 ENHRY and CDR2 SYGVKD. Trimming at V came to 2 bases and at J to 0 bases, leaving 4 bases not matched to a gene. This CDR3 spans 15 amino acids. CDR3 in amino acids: CAISEGRGGSYEQYF. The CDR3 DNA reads TGTGCCATCAGTGAGGGCCGCGGGGGCTCCTACGAGCAGTACTTC.

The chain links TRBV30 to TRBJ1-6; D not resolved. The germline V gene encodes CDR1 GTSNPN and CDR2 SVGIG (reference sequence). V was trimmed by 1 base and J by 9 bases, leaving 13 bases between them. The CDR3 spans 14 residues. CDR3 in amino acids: CAWSAGFGSSPLHF. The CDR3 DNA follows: TGTGCCTGGAGTGCGGGTTTCGGAAGTTCACCCCTCCACTTT.

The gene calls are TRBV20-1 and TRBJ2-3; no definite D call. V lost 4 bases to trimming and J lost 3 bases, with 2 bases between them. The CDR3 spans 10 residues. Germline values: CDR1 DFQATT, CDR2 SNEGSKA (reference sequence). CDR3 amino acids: CSATTDTQYF. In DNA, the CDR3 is TGCAGTGCTACTACAGATACGCAGTATTTT.

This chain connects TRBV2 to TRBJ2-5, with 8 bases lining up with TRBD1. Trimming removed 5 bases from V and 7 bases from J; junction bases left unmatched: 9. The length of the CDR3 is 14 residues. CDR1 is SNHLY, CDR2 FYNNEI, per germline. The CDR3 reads CASSILQGGGTQYF. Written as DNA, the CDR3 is TGTGCCAGCAGTATCCTACAGGGGGGTGGGACCCAGTACTTC.

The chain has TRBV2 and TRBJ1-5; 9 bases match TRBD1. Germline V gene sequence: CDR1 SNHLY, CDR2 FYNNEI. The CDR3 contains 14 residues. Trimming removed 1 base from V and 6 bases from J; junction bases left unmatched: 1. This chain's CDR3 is CASSEGDRAQPQHF. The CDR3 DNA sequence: TGTGCCAGCAGTGAAGGGGACAGGGCTCAGCCCCAGCATTTT.

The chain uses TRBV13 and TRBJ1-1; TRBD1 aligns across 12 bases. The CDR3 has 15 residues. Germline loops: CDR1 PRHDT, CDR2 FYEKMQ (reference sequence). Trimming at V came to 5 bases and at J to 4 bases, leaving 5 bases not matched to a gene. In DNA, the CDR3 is TGTGCCAGCAGCCCTGGGACAGGGGGCGGCACTGAAGCTTTCTTT. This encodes CASSPGTGGGTEAFF.

The CDR3 coding sequence is TGTGCCAGCAGCTTGACTAGCGGGAGCAATGAGCAGTTCTTC. It yields the protein CASSLTSGSNEQFF. The J gene is TRBJ2-1, the V gene TRBV7-2; TRBD2 matches at 12 bases. With 3 bases clipped from V and 6 bases from J, the junction kept 0 bases outside the gene matches. The germline V gene encodes CDR1 SGHTA and CDR2 FQGNSA. The CDR3 consists of 14 residues.

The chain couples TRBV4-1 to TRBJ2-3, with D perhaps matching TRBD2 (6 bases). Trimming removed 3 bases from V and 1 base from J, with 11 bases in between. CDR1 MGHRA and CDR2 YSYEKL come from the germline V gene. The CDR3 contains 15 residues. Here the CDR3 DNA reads TGCGCCAGCAGCCAGGGGAGGCCCGGCACAGATACGCAGTATTTT. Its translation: CASSQGRPGTDTQYF.

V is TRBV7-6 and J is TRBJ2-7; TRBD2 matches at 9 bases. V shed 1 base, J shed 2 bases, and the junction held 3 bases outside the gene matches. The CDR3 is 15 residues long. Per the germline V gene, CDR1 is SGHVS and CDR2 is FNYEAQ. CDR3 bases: TGTGCCAGCAGCTTAGGGGGCGGGAGGGCCTACGAGCAGTACTTC. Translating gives CASSLGGGRAYEQYF.

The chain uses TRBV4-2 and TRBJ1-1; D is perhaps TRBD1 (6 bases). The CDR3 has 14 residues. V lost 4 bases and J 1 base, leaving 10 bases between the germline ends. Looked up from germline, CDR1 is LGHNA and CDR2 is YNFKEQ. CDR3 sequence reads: CASSLTGSNTEAFF. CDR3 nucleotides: TGTGCCAGCAGCCTGACAGGATCGAACACTGAAGCTTTCTTT.

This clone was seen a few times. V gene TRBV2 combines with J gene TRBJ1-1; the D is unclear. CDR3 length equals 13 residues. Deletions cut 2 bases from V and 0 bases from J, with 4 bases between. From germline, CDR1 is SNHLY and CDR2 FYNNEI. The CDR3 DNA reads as TGTGCCAGCAGTGAACAGGTGAACACTGAAGCTTTCTTT. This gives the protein CASSEQVNTEAFF. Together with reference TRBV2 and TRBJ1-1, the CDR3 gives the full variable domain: EPEVTQTPSHQVTQMGQEVILRCVPISNHLYFYWYRQILGQKVEFLVSFYNNEISEKSEIFDDQFSVERPDGSNFTLKIRSTKLEDSAMYFCASSEQVNTEAFFGQGTRLTVV.

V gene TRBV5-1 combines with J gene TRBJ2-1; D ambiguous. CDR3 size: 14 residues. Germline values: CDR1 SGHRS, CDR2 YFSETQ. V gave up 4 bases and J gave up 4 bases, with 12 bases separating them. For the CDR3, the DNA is TGCGCCAGCAGCGCCTGGGCAGATTACAATGAGCAGTTCTTC. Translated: CASSAWADYNEQFF.

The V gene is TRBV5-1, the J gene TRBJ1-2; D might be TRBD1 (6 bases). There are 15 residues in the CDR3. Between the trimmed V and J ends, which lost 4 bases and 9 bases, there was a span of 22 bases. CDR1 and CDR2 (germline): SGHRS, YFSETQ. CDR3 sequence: CASSTGVGPTGRYTF. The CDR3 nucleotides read TGCGCCAGCAGCACCGGGGTGGGGCCGACAGGCCGCTACACCTTC.

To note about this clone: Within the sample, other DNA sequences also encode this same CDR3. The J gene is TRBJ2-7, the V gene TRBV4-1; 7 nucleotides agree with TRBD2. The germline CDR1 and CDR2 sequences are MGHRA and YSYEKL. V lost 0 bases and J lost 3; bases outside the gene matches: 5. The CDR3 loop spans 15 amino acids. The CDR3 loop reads CASSQDRAGVYEQYF. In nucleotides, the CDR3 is TGCGCCAGCAGCCAAGATCGTGCGGGAGTCTACGAGCAGTACTTC.

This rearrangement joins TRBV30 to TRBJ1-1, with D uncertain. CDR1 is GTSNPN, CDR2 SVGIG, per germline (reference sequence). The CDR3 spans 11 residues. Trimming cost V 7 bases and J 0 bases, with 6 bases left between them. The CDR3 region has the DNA TGTGCCTCCAGTGTGAACACTGAAGCTTTCTTT. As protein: CASSVNTEAFF.

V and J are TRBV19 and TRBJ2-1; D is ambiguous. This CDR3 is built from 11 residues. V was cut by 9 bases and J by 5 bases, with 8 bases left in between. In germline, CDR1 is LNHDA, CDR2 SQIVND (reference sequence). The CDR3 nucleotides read TGTGCCAGCCGGAGCGACAATGAGCAGTTCTTC. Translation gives CASRSDNEQFF.

In DNA, the CDR3 is TGTGCCAGCAGCCACGGACAGGCTTCCTACGAGCAGTACTTC. Protein product: CASSHGQASYEQYF. The V and J genes are TRBV6-5 and TRBJ2-7; 7 bases map to TRBD1. The CDR3 length is 14 residues. V trimming: 6 bases; J trimming: 1 base; junction bases outside the gene matches: 6. Germline V gene sequence: CDR1 MNHEY, CDR2 SVGAGI.

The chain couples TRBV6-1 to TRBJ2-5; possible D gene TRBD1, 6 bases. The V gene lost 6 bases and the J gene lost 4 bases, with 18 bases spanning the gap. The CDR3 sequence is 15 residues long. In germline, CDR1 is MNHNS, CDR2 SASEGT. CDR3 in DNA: TGTGCCAGCAGCGTAGACACAGGGCGCGTAGAGACCCAGTACTTC. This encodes CASSVDTGRVETQYF.

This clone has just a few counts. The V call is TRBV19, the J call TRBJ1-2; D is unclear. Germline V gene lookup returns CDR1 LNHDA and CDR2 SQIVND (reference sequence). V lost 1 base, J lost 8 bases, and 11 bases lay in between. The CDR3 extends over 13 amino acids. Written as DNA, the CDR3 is TGTGCCAGTAGTATAGCCGAGACACCGGGCTACACCTTC. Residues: CASSIAETPGYTF.

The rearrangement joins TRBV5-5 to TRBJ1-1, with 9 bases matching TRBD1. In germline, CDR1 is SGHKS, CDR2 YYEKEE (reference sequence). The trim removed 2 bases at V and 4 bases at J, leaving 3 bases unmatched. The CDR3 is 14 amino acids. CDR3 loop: CASSFGTGLTEAFF. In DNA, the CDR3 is TGTGCCAGCAGCTTTGGGACAGGGCTCACTGAAGCTTTCTTT.

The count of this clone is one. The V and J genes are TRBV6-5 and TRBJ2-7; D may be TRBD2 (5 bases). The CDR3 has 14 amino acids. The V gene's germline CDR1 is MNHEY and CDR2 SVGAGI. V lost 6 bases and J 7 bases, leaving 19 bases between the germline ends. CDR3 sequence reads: CASRADYQVPEQYF. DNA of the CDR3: TGTGCCAGCAGAGCAGACTACCAAGTTCCGGAGCAGTACTTC.

CDR3 nucleotide sequence: TGTGCCAGCAGTCGTCAGGAAGGTACCTCCTACGAGCAGTACTTC. The encoded protein is CASSRQEGTSYEQYF. The chain combines TRBV2 with TRBJ2-7; no firm D call. Germline V lookup: CDR1 SNHLY, CDR2 FYNNEI. The CDR3 has 15 amino acids. V lost 5 bases to trimming and J lost 0 bases, with 14 bases between them.

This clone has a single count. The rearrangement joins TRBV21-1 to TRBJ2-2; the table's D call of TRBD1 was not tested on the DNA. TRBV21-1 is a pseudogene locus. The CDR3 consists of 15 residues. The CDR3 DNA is TGTGCCAGCAGCAAAGTTTTCCAGGGGTCCGGGGAGCTGTTTTTT. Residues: CASSKVFQGSGELFF.